The rows below give T cell receptor beta chains drawn from one sample of a study of Graves' ophthalmopathy and Graves' hyperthyroidism. TCRdb re-called the multiplex PCR reads with MiXCR, one entry per CDR3 protein. The top ten clones hold around 40% of a sample with about 220,000 distinct CDR3 sequences, roughly a fifth of them seen once. The specimen was peripheral blood. These receptors all stem from a woman aged 50 to 65 with Graves' ophthalmopathy. The CDR3 runs from the conserved cysteine through the conserved F or W. Fields, in order: D gene, clone size, V gene, J gene, CDR3 protein, CDR3 DNA. A D gene is named only where the DNA matches it firmly. Clone size, where shown, is once, few, many, or a class for clones that have expanded.

D gene: -; clone size: many; V gene: TRBV5-1; J gene: TRBJ2-7; CDR3 protein: CASSLDWGAPYEQYF; CDR3 DNA: TGCGCCAGCAGCTTGGATTGGGGGGCGCCGTACGAGCAGTACTTC
D gene: TRBD2; clone size: -; V gene: TRBV6-5; J gene: TRBJ2-7; CDR3 protein: CASSLPLAGGSEQYF; CDR3 DNA: TGTGCCAGCAGTTTACCACTAGCGGGGGGTTCCGAGCAGTACTTC
D gene: -; clone size: many; V gene: TRBV12-3/TRBV12-4; J gene: TRBJ1-2; CDR3 protein: CASRAGRNLDYGYTF; CDR3 DNA: TGTGCCAGCAGGGCGGGAAGGAACCTTGACTATGGCTACACCTTC
D gene: TRBD1; clone size: few; V gene: TRBV4-1; J gene: TRBJ2-3; CDR3 protein: CASSQRTGGADTQYF; CDR3 DNA: TGCGCCAGCAGCCAACGGACAGGAGGTGCAGATACGCAGTATTTT
D gene: -; clone size: few; V gene: TRBV30; J gene: TRBJ1-3; CDR3 protein: CAWSVTGGNTIYF; CDR3 DNA: TGTGCCTGGAGTGTAACCGGGGGAAACACCATATATTTT
D gene: -; clone size: -; V gene: TRBV20-1; J gene: TRBJ2-7; CDR3 protein: CSARGIREPQYEQYF; CDR3 DNA: TGCAGTGCTAGAGGAATACGGGAGCCTCAGTACGAGCAGTACTTC
D gene: -; clone size: many; V gene: TRBV7-6; J gene: TRBJ1-6; CDR3 protein: CASSLGPSNSPLHF; CDR3 DNA: TGTGCCAGCAGCTTAGGTCCGAGTAATTCACCCCTCCACTTT
D gene: -; clone size: -; V gene: TRBV10-3; J gene: TRBJ1-6; CDR3 protein: CAISASTGLGNSPLHF; CDR3 DNA: TGTGCCATCAGTGCCTCAACGGGTCTCGGGAATTCACCCCTCCACTTT
D gene: -; clone size: many; V gene: TRBV19; J gene: TRBJ2-7; CDR3 protein: CASSINQGIGEQYF; CDR3 DNA: TGTGCCAGTAGTATAAACCAGGGGATCGGCGAGCAGTACTTC
D gene: -; clone size: -; V gene: TRBV24-1; J gene: TRBJ2-7; CDR3 protein: CATSGESRDEQYF; CDR3 DNA: TGTGCCACCAGTGGGGAGTCTAGAGACGAGCAGTACTTC
D gene: -; clone size: many; V gene: TRBV2; J gene: TRBJ2-7; CDR3 protein: CASLVFVSYEQYF; CDR3 DNA: TGTGCCAGCCTCGTGTTCGTCTCCTACGAGCAGTACTTC
D gene: -; clone size: many; V gene: TRBV4-1; J gene: TRBJ2-7; CDR3 protein: CASSQGGNLPSYEQYF; CDR3 DNA: TGCGCCAGCAGCCAAGGCGGGAACTTGCCTTCCTACGAGCAGTACTTC
D gene: TRBD1; clone size: many; V gene: TRBV6-1; J gene: TRBJ1-2; CDR3 protein: CASSARQGADVYTF; CDR3 DNA: TGTGCCAGCAGTGCCCGACAGGGGGCCGACGTCTACACCTTC
D gene: TRBD1; clone size: -; V gene: TRBV3-1; J gene: TRBJ2-2; CDR3 protein: CASSQEDRGSTGELFF; CDR3 DNA: TGTGCCAGCAGCCAAGAGGACAGGGGGAGCACCGGGGAGCTGTTTTTT
D gene: -; clone size: -; V gene: TRBV3-1; J gene: TRBJ1-3; CDR3 protein: CASSIRTAGNTIYF; CDR3 DNA: TGTGCCAGCAGCATACGGACAGCTGGAAACACCATATATTTT
D gene: TRBD2; clone size: many; V gene: TRBV18; J gene: TRBJ2-7; CDR3 protein: CASSRSGTSGSYEQYF; CDR3 DNA: TGTGCCAGCTCACGGTCCGGGACTAGCGGATCCTACGAGCAGTACTTC
D gene: -; clone size: many; V gene: TRBV20-1; J gene: TRBJ1-2; CDR3 protein: CSAPPVQRANYGYTF; CDR3 DNA: TGCAGTGCCCCACCTGTACAGAGGGCTAACTATGGCTACACCTTC
D gene: -; clone size: -; V gene: TRBV6-1; J gene: TRBJ2-2; CDR3 protein: CASSEFVFSNTGELFF; CDR3 DNA: TGTGCCAGCAGTGAATTCGTGTTCTCGAACACCGGGGAGCTGTTTTTT
D gene: -; clone size: many; V gene: TRBV15; J gene: TRBJ2-7; CDR3 protein: CATSDQGAWEQYF; CDR3 DNA: TGTGCCACCAGCGATCAAGGGGCATGGGAGCAGTACTTC
D gene: -; clone size: many; V gene: TRBV20-1; J gene: TRBJ2-7; CDR3 protein: CSAREVGPGEQYF; CDR3 DNA: TGCAGTGCTAGAGAGGTAGGGCCGGGGGAGCAGTACTTC
D gene: -; clone size: many; V gene: TRBV6-1; J gene: TRBJ1-1; CDR3 protein: CASGGTSKVRNTEAFF; CDR3 DNA: TGTGCCAGCGGAGGGACGAGTAAGGTGAGAAACACTGAAGCTTTCTTT
D gene: -; clone size: many; V gene: TRBV20-1; J gene: TRBJ2-5; CDR3 protein: CSASMQRETQYF; CDR3 DNA: TGCAGTGCTAGTATGCAGAGAGAGACCCAGTACTTC
D gene: -; clone size: -; V gene: TRBV12-3/TRBV12-4; J gene: TRBJ1-2; CDR3 protein: CASTRRSTGGYTF; CDR3 DNA: TGTGCCAGCACTCGGAGGAGTACGGGGGGCTACACCTTC
D gene: -; clone size: many; V gene: TRBV11-2; J gene: TRBJ2-2; CDR3 protein: CASSLFAANTGELFF; CDR3 DNA: TGTGCCAGCAGCTTATTCGCAGCGAACACCGGGGAGCTGTTTTTT
D gene: -; clone size: many; V gene: TRBV20-1; J gene: TRBJ1-2; CDR3 protein: CSAPRGANDYGYTF; CDR3 DNA: TGCAGTGCCCCCCGGGGGGCGAACGACTATGGCTACACCTTC
D gene: -; clone size: many; V gene: TRBV2; J gene: TRBJ2-7; CDR3 protein: CASVYNTGAREYF; CDR3 DNA: TGTGCCAGCGTGTACAATACAGGCGCCCGGGAGTACTTC
D gene: -; clone size: many; V gene: TRBV7-9; J gene: TRBJ1-2; CDR3 protein: CASSLGRNYGYTF; CDR3 DNA: TGTGCCAGCAGTTTGGGGCGGAACTATGGCTACACCTTC
D gene: -; clone size: many; V gene: TRBV5-1; J gene: TRBJ2-2; CDR3 protein: CASSWWDRELFF; CDR3 DNA: TGCGCCAGCAGCTGGTGGGATCGGGAGCTGTTTTTT
D gene: -; clone size: -; V gene: TRBV11-2; J gene: TRBJ1-5; CDR3 protein: CASSAPRGFSNQPQHF; CDR3 DNA: TGTGCCAGCAGCGCACCTCGGGGGTTTAGCAATCAGCCCCAGCATTTT
D gene: -; clone size: many; V gene: TRBV12-3/TRBV12-4; J gene: TRBJ2-5; CDR3 protein: CASSLAGDQETQYF; CDR3 DNA: TGTGCCAGCAGTTTAGCGGGTGATCAAGAGACCCAGTACTTC
D gene: -; clone size: many; V gene: TRBV28; J gene: TRBJ2-5; CDR3 protein: CASSSRGQETQYF; CDR3 DNA: TGTGCCAGCAGTAGCAGGGGACAAGAGACCCAGTACTTC
D gene: -; clone size: -; V gene: TRBV7-2; J gene: TRBJ2-7; CDR3 protein: CASSTRWYEQYF; CDR3 DNA: TGTGCCAGCAGCACTAGGTGGTACGAGCAGTACTTC